The sequence of this TCR beta chain was determined in a study of regulatory T cells in long-lasting Graves disease. HTBI primers from iRepertoire and Arm-PCR of CDR3 regions yielded the TCR beta libraries. Each CDR3 protein is one row after TCRdb ran MiXCR on the multiplex PCR reads. Of 400,000 to 550,000 distinct CDR3 sequences listed, about a sixth are singletons. Germline V gene sequence: CDR1 SNHLY, CDR2 FYNNEI. Trimming removed 5 bases from V and 9 bases from J, with 20 bases in between. The CDR3 extends over 14 amino acids. This clonotype was detected ten times or more. Time point described: newly diagnosed GD, antithyroid drugs for less than 3 months. RNA extracted from PBMCs served as the sequencing template. Roughly 10-milliliter peripheral blood samples went into EDTA tubes. A further study also used this sample, focusing on T cells in Graves' hyperthyroidism and ophthalmopathy. From that report: With the HTBI primer set, the TCR CDR3 went through a first round of RT-PCR.

This clonotype was sampled from a woman younger than 45 with Graves disease. The chain links TRBV2 to TRBJ2-7, with D possibly matching TRBD1 (5 bases). The source material was peripheral blood mononuclear cells (PBMCs), sampled at new diagnosis, from a patient treated with antithyroid drugs. The CDR3 loop is CASSPLPTASGQYF. The CDR3, as DNA: TGTGCCAGCAGTCCCCTCCCGACAGCCTCGGGGCAGTACTTC.